The T cell receptor (beta chain) described here comes from a study of a mutant IDH1 vaccine in newly diagnosed glioma. As for the study in general: Treated patients showed a male proportion of around 62%, a female proportion of about 40%, and a mean age of roughly 40 years.

As for time point: week 35, safety follow-up. Each dose delivered 300 ug of mutant IDH1 20-mer peptide subcutaneously with imiquimod. Generated by immunoSEQ multiplex PCR, the TCRdb table keeps only in-frame clones and is missing some. This table holds over 65,000 clones, approximately 88% found once. The CDR3 totals 15 residues. Germline loops: CDR1 SGDLS, CDR2 YYNGEE. V lost 0 bases and J lost 0, with 8 bases in between. Points on this clone: Its antigen is unidentified.

The TCR was taken from a young man with glioma. The input for sequencing was PBMCs, taken from a glioma patient whose treatment included an IDH1 peptide vaccine. The J gene is TRBJ2-3, the V gene TRBV9; TRBD2 is a possible D gene (5 bases). CDR3 region: CASSVESGSTDTQYF. CDR3 nucleotide sequence: TGTGCCAGCAGCGTAGAAAGCGGTAGCACAGATACGCAGTATTTT.